This T cell receptor beta chain was obtained from a study of patients and donors after allogeneic stem cell transplantation. The table lists this clonotype with many counts. In TCRdb, the RT-PCR reads were re-called with MiXCR into one record per CDR3 protein. The table lists roughly 940,000 distinct CDR3 sequences, roughly 17% of them singletons. The CDR3 sequence is 11 residues long. Between the trimmed V and J ends, which lost 4 bases and 3 bases, there was a span of 6 bases. Germline V gives CDR1 SQVTM, CDR2 ANQGSEA. The sequencing input was blood, either unsorted or a sorted T cell fraction (not recorded which). The sequence came from a human donor who was either an allogeneic HSCT recipient or a stem cell or donor lymphocyte infusion donor (not recorded which). It is not recorded whose cells these are; they may come from a transplant donor. V usage is TRBV29-1 and J usage is TRBJ2-5; tentative D call: TRBD2 (5 bases). As DNA, the CDR3 is TGCAGCGTTGCGGGGAAAGAGACCCAGTACTTC. Amino acid sequence: CSVAGKETQYF.